The 16 T cell receptor beta chains given below trace back to one sample, sequenced in a study of radiotherapy plus CTLA-4 blockade in lung cancer (dated by TCRdb to 2016 to 2018). Library method: the immunoSEQ multiplex PCR assay. The source is immuneACCESS, and TCRdb retained only in-frame sequences with V and J called. Part of the clones is not carried over; for the studies checked, unresolved V genes explain less than half of this, and the remainder is unexplained. For this sample there are about 97,000 clones; around 74% appear just once. The ten largest clones take up approximately 3% of the sample. The sample in question was peripheral blood, obtained from a patient treated with radiotherapy plus ipilimumab. Receptors were obtained from a human donor with non-small cell lung cancer who had a partial response to radiotherapy plus ipilimumab. Some clones in this sample may be carry-over from other donors' samples.

The rearrangement uses TRBV11-2 and TRBJ2-5; 10 nucleotides agree with TRBD1. The CDR3 spans 16 residues. Germline lookup yields CDR1 SGHAT and CDR2 FQNNGV. Trimming took 7 bases from V and 2 from J; bases not matched to a gene: 10. The CDR3 sequence is CASTRFPGQGQETQYF. The CDR3 region has the DNA TGTGCCAGCACACGATTTCCGGGACAGGGGCAAGAGACCCAGTACTTC.

This clone has only a few counts. J is TRBJ1-2 and V is TRBV7-2, with TRBD1 identical over 12 bases. CDR1 SGHTA and CDR2 FQGNSA come from the germline V gene. The junction had 6 bases not matched to a gene; V was cut back by 2 bases and J by 8 bases. This CDR3 is 15 amino acids long. The CDR3 spells CASSLTGQGATGYTF. The CDR3 nucleotides read TGTGCCAGCAGCTTAACGGGACAGGGGGCGACCGGCTACACCTTC.

This clone came up a few times. The rearrangement joins TRBV19 to TRBJ1-1; 8 nucleotides match TRBD1. Losses at the gene ends were 6 bases for V and 11 bases for J; bases not matched to a gene: 17. Germline V gene sequence: CDR1 LNHDA, CDR2 SQIVND (reference sequence). The CDR3 is 15 amino acids. The CDR3 region is CASSLGQGARTGAFF. CDR3 sequence (DNA): TGTGCCAGTAGCCTTGGACAGGGCGCCCGTACTGGGGCTTTCTTT.

The rearrangement links TRBV27 to TRBJ2-7, with 10 positions matching TRBD2. CDR3 length equals 14 residues. V lost 5 bases and J lost 5; bases outside the gene matches: 6. Germline CDR1 and CDR2: MNHEY and SMNVEV (reference sequence). This chain's CDR3 is CASSRGTSVNEQYF. The CDR3 DNA reads TGTGCCAGCAGTCGCGGGACTAGCGTTAACGAGCAGTACTTC.

V and J are TRBV7-2 and TRBJ2-5; maybe TRBD1 (5 bases). The CDR3 loop spans 13 amino acids. Germline V lookup: CDR1 SGHTA, CDR2 FQGNSA. Trimming took 5 bases from V and 5 from J, leaving 12 bases between them. CDR3 DNA sequence: TGTGCCAGCAGCATGGACAAGGGGGAGACCCAGTACTTC. Protein sequence: CASSMDKGETQYF.

This clone was detected only a few times. The chain employs TRBV7-2 and TRBJ2-1, with a tentative D call TRBD2 (7 bases). Trimming stripped 1 base from V and 9 bases from J, with 16 bases between. Per the germline V gene, CDR1 is SGHTA and CDR2 is FQGNSA. The length of the CDR3 is 15 residues. The CDR3 sequence: CASSLERGGGFEQFF. The CDR3 region has the DNA TGTGCCAGCAGCTTAGAACGTGGCGGGGGCTTTGAGCAGTTCTTC.

The chain links TRBV29-1 to TRBJ1-5; the D gene is possibly TRBD1 (6 bases). CDR3 length equals 13 residues. V lost 6 bases, J lost 4 bases, and 13 bases lay in between. CDR1 is SQVTM and CDR2 is ANQGSEA in the germline V gene. Written as DNA, the CDR3 is TGCAGCGTCCGAGGGGGAAGAAATCAGCCCCAGCATTTT. This sequence encodes CSVRGGRNQPQHF.

CDR3 residues: CASSKTGARGTQYF. CDR3 coding DNA: TGCGCCAGCAGTAAGACAGGGGCACGGGGTACGCAGTATTTT. The chain uses TRBV10-1 and TRBJ2-3; the match to TRBD1 covers 8 bases. Germline V lookup: CDR1 WNHNN, CDR2 SYGVQD (reference sequence). This CDR3 comprises 14 residues. The junction had 9 bases not matched to a gene; V was cut back by 5 bases and J by 8 bases.

This clone was seen a handful of times. The genes are TRBV10-1 and TRBJ1-3, with D perhaps matching TRBD1 (5 bases). Germline loops: CDR1 WNHNN, CDR2 SYGVQD (reference sequence). The CDR3 spans 16 residues. V gave up 5 bases and J gave up 8 bases, with 22 bases separating them. The CDR3 sequence is CASSRQGFLSGDTIYF. CDR3 DNA: TGCGCCAGCAGTCGGCAGGGATTCCTCTCTGGGGACACCATATATTTT.

The V gene is TRBV5-1, the J gene TRBJ2-1; maybe TRBD2 (7 bases). This CDR3 comprises 13 residues. V was cut by 4 bases and J by 8 bases, with 13 bases left in between. CDR1 is SGHRS and CDR2 is YFSETQ in the germline V gene. CDR3 nucleotides: TGCGCCAGCAGCACCTTAGGGGGGGATGAGCAGTTCTTC. Residues: CASSTLGGDEQFF. The full variable domain, rest sourced from reference TRBV5-1 and TRBJ2-1, is KAGVTQTPRYLIKTRGQQVTLSCSPISGHRSVSWYQQTPGQGLQFLFEYFSETQRNKGNFPGRFSGRQFSNSRSEMNVSTLELGDSALYLCASSTLGGDEQFFGPGTRLTVL.

This chain joins TRBV19 and TRBJ2-1, with D possibly matching TRBD2 (6 bases). The V gene's germline CDR1 is LNHDA and CDR2 SQIVND (reference sequence). Trimming took off 3 bases at V and 7 bases at J, with 10 bases between the two ends. There are 13 residues in the CDR3. The CDR3 is CASSILEGNEQFF. The CDR3 nucleotides are TGTGCCAGTAGTATCTTGGAGGGAAATGAGCAGTTCTTC.

This clone was observed once. In nucleotides, the CDR3 is TGTGCCAGCAGTTACTCGAGATTCGGGGGCCAAGAGACCCAGTACTTC. This encodes CASSYSRFGGQETQYF. V is TRBV6-5 and J is TRBJ2-5; maybe TRBD2 (6 bases). The germline CDR1 and CDR2 sequences are MNHEY and SVGAGI. This CDR3 is built from 16 residues. The V end lost 0 bases, the J end lost 1 base, and 12 bases lay between the germline ends.

The chain has TRBV28 and TRBJ2-5, with 8 bases fitting TRBD1. Trimming removed 7 bases from V and 4 bases from J; junction bases left unmatched: 14. This CDR3 is 16 amino acids long. The V gene's germline CDR1 is MDHEN and CDR2 SYDVKM. CDR3 sequence reads: CASNDHGGRGLETQYF. For the CDR3, the DNA is TGTGCCAGCAACGACCACGGGGGCAGGGGGCTAGAGACCCAGTACTTC.

The chain links TRBV19 to TRBJ2-3, with 14 nucleotides matching TRBD2. This CDR3 spans 16 amino acids. The V and J ends lost 10 bases and 4 bases, in that order; junction bases with no gene match: 10. CDR1 and CDR2 (germline): LNHDA, SQIVND (reference sequence). CDR3 residues: CATSTSGGARADTQYF. Here the CDR3 DNA reads TGTGCCACCTCGACTAGCGGGGGGGCTAGGGCAGATACGCAGTATTTT.

The chain has TRBV5-4 and TRBJ2-3; 9 bases are shared with TRBD2. V lost 4 bases and J lost 2; bases outside the gene matches: 2. From germline, CDR1 is SGHNT and CDR2 YYREEE (reference sequence). This CDR3 region has 14 residues. The CDR3 DNA follows: TGTGCCAGCAGCCGCGGGGGGGACACAGATACGCAGTATTTT. Encoded protein: CASSRGGDTDTQYF.

The chain couples TRBV7-2 to TRBJ2-1; TRBD2 agrees at 11 bases. The CDR3 totals 15 residues. V shed 4 bases, J shed 4 bases, and the junction held 3 bases outside the gene matches. Germline-derived CDR1 and CDR2 are SGHTA and FQGNSA. CDR3 bases: TGTGCCAGCAGCTCAACTAGCGGGGGATACAATGAGCAGTTCTTC. This encodes CASSSTSGGYNEQFF.